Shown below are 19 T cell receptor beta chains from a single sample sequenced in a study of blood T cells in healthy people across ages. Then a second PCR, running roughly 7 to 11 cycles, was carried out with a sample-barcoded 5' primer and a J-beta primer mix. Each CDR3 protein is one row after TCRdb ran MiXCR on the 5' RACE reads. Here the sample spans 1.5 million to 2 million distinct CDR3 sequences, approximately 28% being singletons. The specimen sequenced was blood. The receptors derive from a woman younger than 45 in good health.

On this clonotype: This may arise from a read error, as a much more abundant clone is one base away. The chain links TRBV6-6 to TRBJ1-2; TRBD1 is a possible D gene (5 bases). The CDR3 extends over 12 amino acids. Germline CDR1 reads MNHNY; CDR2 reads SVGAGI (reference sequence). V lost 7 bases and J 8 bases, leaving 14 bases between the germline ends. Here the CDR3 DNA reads TGTGCCAGCACTACGGGGACGCTGGGCTACACCTTC. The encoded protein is CASTTGTLGYTF.

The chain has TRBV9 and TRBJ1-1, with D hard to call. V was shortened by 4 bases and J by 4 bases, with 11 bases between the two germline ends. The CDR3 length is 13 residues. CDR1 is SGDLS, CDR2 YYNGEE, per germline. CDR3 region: CASSKDGPTEAFF. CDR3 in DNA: TGTGCCAGCAGCAAAGACGGCCCCACTGAAGCTTTCTTT.

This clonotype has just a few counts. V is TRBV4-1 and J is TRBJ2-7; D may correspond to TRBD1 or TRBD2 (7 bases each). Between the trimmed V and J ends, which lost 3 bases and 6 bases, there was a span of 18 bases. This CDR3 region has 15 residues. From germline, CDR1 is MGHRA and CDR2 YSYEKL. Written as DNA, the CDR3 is TGCGCCAGCAGCCAGACTAACAGGGGAGGGACCGAGCAGTACTTC. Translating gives CASSQTNRGGTEQYF.

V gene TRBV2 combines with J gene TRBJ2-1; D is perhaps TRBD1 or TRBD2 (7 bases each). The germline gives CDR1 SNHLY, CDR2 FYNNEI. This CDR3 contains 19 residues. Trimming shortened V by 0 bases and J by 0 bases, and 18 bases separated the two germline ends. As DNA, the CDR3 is TGTGCCAGCAGTGAAGCGCCAGGGGGGGTTGTTAACTCCTACAATGAGCAGTTCTTC. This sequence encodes CASSEAPGGVVNSYNEQFF.

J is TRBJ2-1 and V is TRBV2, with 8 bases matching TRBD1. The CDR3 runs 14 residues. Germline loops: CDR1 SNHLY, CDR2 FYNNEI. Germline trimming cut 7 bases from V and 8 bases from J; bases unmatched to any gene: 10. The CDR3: CASTDRGNRHEQFF. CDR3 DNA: TGTGCCAGCACCGACAGGGGTAATCGGCATGAGCAGTTCTTC.

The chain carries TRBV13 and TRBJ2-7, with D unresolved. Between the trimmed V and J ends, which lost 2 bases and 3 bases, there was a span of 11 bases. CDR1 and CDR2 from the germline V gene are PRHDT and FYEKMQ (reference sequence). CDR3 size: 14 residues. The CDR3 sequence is CASSLRVSHYEQYF. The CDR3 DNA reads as TGTGCCAGCAGCTTAAGAGTTTCTCACTACGAGCAGTACTTC.

This CDR3 is CASSLALGGRIGYTF. In DNA form, the CDR3 reads TGTGCCAGCAGCTTAGCGCTCGGGGGGCGGATTGGCTACACCTTC. J is TRBJ1-2 and V is TRBV7-9; TRBD1 might be the D (6 bases). V gave up 0 bases and J gave up 7 bases, with 15 bases separating them. Germline V gene sequence: CDR1 SEHNR, CDR2 FQNEAQ (reference sequence). The CDR3 is 15 residues long.

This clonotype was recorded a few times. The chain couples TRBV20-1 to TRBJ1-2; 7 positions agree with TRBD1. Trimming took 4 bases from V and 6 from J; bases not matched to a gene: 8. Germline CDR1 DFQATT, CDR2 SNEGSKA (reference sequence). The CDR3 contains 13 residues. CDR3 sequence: CSATTGIADGYTF. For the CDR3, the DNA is TGCAGTGCTACGACAGGGATCGCGGATGGCTACACCTTC.

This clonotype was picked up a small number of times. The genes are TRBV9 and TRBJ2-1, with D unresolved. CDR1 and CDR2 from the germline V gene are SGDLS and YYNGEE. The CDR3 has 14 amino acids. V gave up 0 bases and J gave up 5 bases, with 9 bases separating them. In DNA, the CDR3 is TGTGCCAGCAGCGTAGGTTTCCTAGACAATGAGCAGTTCTTC. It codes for CASSVGFLDNEQFF.

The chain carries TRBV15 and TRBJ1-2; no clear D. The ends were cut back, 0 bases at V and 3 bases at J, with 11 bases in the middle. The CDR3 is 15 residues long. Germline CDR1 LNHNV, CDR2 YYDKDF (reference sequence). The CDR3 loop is CATSREGQPYYGYTF. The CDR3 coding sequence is TGTGCCACCAGCAGAGAAGGTCAGCCCTACTATGGCTACACCTTC.

The CDR3 reads CASEGDRPNTIYF. The CDR3 coding sequence is TGTGCCAGTGAGGGGGACAGGCCTAACACCATATATTTT. The V and J genes are TRBV19 and TRBJ1-3; 8 bases are a match to TRBD1. The CDR3 extends over 13 amino acids. Germline V gene lookup returns CDR1 LNHDA and CDR2 SQIVND (reference sequence). After removal of 8 bases from V and 7 bases from J, the junction contained 7 bases not matched to a gene.

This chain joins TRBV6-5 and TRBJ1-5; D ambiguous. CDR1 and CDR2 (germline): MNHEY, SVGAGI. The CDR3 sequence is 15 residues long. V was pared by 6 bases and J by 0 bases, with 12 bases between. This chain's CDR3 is CASRVQHYSNQPQHF. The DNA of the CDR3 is TGTGCCAGCAGGGTACAGCACTATAGCAATCAGCCCCAGCATTTT.

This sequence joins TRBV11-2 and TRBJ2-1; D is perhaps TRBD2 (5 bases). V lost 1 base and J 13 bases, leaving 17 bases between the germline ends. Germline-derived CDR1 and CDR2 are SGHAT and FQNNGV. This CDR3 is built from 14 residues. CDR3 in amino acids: CASSLVLDSATQFF. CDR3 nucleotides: TGTGCCAGCAGCTTAGTACTGGACTCCGCGACACAGTTCTTC.

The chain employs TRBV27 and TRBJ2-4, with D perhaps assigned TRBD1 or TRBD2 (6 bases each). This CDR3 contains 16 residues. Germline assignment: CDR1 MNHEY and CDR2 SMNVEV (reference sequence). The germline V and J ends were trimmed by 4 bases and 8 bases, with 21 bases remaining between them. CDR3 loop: CASSSIRGPQKDIQYF. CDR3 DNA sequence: TGTGCCAGCAGTTCCATCCGGGGGCCCCAAAAGGACATTCAGTACTTC.

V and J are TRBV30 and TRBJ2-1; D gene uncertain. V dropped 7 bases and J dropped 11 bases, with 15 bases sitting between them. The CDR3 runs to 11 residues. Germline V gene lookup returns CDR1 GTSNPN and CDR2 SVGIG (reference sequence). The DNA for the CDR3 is TGTGCCTACAAAAAAAACAGTAAGCAGTTCTTC. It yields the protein CAYKKNSKQFF.

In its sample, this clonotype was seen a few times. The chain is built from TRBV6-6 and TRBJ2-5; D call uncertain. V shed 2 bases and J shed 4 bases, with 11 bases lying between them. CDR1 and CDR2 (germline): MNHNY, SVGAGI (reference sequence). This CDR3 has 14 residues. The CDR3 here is CASSYKGLGETQYF. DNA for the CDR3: TGTGCCAGCAGTTACAAGGGCTTGGGAGAGACCCAGTACTTC.

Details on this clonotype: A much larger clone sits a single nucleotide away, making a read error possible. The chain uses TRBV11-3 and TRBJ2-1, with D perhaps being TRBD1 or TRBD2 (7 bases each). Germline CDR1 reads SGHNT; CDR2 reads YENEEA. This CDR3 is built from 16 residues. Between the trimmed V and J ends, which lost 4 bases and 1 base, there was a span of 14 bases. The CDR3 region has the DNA TGTGCCAGCAGCTCAGGGGGAGGGGCGTCCTACAATGAGCAGTTCTTC. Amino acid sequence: CASSSGGGASYNEQFF.

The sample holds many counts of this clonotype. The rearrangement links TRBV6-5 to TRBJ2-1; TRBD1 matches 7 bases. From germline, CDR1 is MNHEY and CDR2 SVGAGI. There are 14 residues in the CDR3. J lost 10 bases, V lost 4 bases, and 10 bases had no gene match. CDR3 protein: CASSWPTGSGEQFF. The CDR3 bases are TGTGCCAGCAGTTGGCCGACAGGGTCAGGGGAGCAGTTCTTC.

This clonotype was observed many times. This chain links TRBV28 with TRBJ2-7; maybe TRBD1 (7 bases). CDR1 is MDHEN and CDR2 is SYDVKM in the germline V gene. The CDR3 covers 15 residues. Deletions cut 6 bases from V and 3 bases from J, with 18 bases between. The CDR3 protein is CASRVGGQSLYEQYF. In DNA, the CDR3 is TGTGCCAGCAGAGTCGGGGGACAGTCCCTCTACGAGCAGTACTTC.